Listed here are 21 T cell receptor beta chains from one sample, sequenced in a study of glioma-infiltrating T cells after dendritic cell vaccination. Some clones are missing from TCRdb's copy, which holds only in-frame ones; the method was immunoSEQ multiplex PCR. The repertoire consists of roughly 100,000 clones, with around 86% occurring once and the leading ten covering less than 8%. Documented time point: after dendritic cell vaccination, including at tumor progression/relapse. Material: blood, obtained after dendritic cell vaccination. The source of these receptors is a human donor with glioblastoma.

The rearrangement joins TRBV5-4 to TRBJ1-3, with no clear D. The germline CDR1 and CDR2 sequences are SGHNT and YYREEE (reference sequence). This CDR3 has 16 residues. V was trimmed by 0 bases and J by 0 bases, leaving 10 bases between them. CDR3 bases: TGTGCCAGCAGCTTGGGTGCACCGCGCTCTGGAAACACCATATATTTT. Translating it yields CASSLGAPRSGNTIYF.

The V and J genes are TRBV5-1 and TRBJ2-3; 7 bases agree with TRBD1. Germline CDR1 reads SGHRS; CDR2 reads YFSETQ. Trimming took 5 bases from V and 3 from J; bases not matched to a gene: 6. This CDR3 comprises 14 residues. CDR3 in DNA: TGCGCCAGCAGAGGGACAGCAGTGACAGATACGCAGTATTTT. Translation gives CASRGTAVTDTQYF.

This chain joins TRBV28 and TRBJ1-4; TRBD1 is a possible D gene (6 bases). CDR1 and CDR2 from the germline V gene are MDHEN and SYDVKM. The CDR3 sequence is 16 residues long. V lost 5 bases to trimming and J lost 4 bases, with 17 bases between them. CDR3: CASSGGGGVNNEKLFF. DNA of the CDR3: TGTGCCAGCAGTGGAGGGGGGGGAGTCAATAATGAAAAACTGTTTTTT.

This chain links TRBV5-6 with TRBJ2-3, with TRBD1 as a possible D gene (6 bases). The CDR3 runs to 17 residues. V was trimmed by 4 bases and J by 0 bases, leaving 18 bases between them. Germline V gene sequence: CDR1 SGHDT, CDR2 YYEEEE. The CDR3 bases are TGTGCCAGCAGCATAAAACGACAGGCGGAGAGCACAGATACGCAGTATTTT. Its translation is CASSIKRQAESTDTQYF.

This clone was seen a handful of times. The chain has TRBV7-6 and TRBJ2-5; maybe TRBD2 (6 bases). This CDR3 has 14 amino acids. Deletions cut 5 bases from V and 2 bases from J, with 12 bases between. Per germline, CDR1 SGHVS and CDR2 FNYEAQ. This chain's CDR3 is CASSPGLNQETQYF. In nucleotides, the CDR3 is TGTGCCAGCAGCCCGGGACTTAATCAAGAGACCCAGTACTTC.

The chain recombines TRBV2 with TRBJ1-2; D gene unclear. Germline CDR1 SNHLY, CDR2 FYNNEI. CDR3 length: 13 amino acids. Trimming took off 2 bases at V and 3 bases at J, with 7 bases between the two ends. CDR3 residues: CASSEWADYGYTF. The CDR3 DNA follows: TGTGCCAGCAGTGAATGGGCAGACTATGGCTACACCTTC.

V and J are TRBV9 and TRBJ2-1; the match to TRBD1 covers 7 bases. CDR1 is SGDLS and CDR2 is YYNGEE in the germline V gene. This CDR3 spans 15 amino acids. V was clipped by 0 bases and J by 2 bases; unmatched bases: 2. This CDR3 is CASSVGQGAYNEQFF. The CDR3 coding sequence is TGTGCCAGCAGCGTAGGTCAGGGGGCCTACAATGAGCAGTTCTTC.

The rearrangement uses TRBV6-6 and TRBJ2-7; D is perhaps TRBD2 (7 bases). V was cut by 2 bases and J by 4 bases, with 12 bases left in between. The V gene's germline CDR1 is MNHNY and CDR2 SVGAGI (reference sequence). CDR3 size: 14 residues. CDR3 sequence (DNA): TGTGCCAGCAGTTACGGGAGGGGGGAGTACGAGCAGTACTTC. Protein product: CASSYGRGEYEQYF.

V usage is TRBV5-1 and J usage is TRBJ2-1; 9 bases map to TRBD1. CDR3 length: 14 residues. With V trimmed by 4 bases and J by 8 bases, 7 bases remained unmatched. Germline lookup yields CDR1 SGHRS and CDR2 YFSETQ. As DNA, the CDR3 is TGCGCCAGCAGCAGTCGACAGGGGGAGGATGAGCAGTTCTTC. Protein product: CASSSRQGEDEQFF.

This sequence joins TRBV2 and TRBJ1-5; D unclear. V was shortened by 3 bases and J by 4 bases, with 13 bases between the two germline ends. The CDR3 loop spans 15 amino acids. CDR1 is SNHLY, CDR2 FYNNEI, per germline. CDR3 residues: CASSDQTRDNQPQHF. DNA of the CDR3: TGTGCCAGCAGTGACCAGACCCGGGATAATCAGCCCCAGCATTTT.

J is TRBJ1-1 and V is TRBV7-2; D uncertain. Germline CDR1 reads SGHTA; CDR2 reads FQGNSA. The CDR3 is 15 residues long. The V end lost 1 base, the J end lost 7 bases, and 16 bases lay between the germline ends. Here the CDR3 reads CASSLEYGSANEAFF. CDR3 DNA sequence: TGTGCCAGCAGCTTAGAGTATGGGAGTGCGAATGAAGCTTTCTTT.

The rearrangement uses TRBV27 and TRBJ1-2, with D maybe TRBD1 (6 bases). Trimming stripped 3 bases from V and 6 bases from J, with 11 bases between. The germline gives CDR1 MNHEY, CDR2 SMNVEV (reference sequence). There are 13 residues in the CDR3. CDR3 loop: CASSLRGGNGYTF. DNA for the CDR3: TGTGCCAGCAGTTTGCGGGGGGGCAATGGCTACACCTTC.

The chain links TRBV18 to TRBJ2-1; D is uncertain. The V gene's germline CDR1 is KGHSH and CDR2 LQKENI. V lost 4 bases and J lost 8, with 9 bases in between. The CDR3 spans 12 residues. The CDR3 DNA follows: TGTGCCAGCTCACTTCCCTCGGATGAGCAGTTCTTC. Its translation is CASSLPSDEQFF. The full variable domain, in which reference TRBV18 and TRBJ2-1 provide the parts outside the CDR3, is NAGVMQNPRHLVRRRGQEARLRCSPMKGHSHVYWYRQLPEEGLKFMVYLQKENIIDESGMPKERFSAEFPKEGPSILRIQQVVRGDSAAYFCASSLPSDEQFFGPGTRLTVL.

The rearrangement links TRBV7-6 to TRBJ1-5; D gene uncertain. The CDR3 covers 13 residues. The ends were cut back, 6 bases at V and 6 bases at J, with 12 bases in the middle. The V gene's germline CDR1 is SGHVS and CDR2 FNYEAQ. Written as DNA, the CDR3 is TGTGCCAGCAGTTCAGGAATATTTCAGCCCCAGCATTTT. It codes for CASSSGIFQPQHF.

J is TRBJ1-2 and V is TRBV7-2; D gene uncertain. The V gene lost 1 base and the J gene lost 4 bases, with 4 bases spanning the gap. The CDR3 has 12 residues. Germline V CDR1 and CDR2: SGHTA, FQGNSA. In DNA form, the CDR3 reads TGTGCCAGCAGCTTAGGCAGCTATGGCTACACCTTC. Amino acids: CASSLGSYGYTF.

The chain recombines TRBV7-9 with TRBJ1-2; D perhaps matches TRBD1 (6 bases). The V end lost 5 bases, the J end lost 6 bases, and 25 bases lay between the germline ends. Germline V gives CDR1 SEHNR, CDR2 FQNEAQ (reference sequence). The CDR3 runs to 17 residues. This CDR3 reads CASSRVGTRAASDGYTF. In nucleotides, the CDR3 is TGTGCCAGCAGCCGGGTCGGGACAAGGGCCGCCTCTGATGGCTACACCTTC.

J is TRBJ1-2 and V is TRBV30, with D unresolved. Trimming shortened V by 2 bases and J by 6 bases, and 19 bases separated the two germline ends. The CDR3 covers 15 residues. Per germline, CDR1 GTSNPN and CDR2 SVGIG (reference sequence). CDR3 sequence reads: CAWSITRASGDGYTF. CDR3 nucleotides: TGTGCCTGGAGTATTACCCGGGCCAGCGGGGATGGCTACACCTTC. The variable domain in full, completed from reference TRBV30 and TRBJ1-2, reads SQTIHQWPATLVQPVGSPLSLECTVEGTSNPNLYWYRQAAGRGLQLLFYSVGIGQISSEVPQNLSASRPQDRQFILSSKKLLLSDSGFYLCAWSITRASGDGYTFGSGTRLTVV.

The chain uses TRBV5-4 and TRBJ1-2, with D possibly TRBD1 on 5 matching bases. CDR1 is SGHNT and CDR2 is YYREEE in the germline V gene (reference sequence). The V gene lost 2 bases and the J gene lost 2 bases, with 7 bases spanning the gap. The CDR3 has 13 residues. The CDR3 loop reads CASSLDSNYGYTF. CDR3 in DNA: TGTGCCAGCAGCTTAGACAGCAACTATGGCTACACCTTC.

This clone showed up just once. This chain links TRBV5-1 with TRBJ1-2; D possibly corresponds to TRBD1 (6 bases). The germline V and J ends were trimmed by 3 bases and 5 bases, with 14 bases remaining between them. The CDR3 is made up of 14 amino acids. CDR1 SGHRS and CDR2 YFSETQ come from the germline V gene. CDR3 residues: CASSSPGTNYGYTF. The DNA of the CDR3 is TGCGCCAGCAGCTCACCCGGGACAAATTATGGCTACACCTTC.

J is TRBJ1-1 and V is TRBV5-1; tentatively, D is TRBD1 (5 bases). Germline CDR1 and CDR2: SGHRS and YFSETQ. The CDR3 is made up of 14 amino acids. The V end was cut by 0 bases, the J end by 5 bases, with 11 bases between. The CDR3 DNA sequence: TGCGCCAGCAGCTTGGCAGGGATTGGAACTGAAGCTTTCTTT. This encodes CASSLAGIGTEAFF.

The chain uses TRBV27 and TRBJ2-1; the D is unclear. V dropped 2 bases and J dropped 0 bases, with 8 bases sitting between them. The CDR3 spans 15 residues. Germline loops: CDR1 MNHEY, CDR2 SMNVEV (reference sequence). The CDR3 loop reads CASSLAALSYNEQFF. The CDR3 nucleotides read TGTGCCAGCAGTTTAGCGGCGCTCTCCTACAATGAGCAGTTCTTC.